A single sample is the source of the 4 T cell receptor beta chains below, sequenced in a study of glioma-infiltrating T cells after dendritic cell vaccination. Here immunoSEQ multiplex PCR was the method, and the copy in TCRdb shows in-frame clones only, minus some. The table has about 50,000 clones, over 75% seen once. Regarding time point: after dendritic cell vaccination, including at tumor progression/relapse. Sequenced here: blood, sampled after dendritic cell vaccination. These receptors were taken from a human donor with glioblastoma.

This clone has a single count. The V gene is TRBV2, the J gene TRBJ1-4, with 9 bases aligning to TRBD1. V was pared by 3 bases and J by 7 bases, with 3 bases of the junction left unmatched. The germline CDR1 and CDR2 sequences are SNHLY and FYNNEI. The CDR3 has 14 residues. The CDR3 reads CASSEGQGFEKLFF. CDR3 nucleotides: TGTGCCAGCAGTGAGGGACAGGGCTTTGAAAAACTGTTTTTT.

The CDR3 sequence is CASSEGTGRREQYF. The CDR3 nucleotides read TGTGCCAGCAGTGAAGGGACAGGGAGGCGGGAGCAGTACTTC. The genes are TRBV6-1 and TRBJ2-7; 8 bases are shared with TRBD1. J was trimmed by 7 bases and V by 1 base; bases with no gene match: 6. The germline V gene encodes CDR1 MNHNS and CDR2 SASEGT. This CDR3 comprises 14 residues.

The V call is TRBV25-1, the J call TRBJ1-5; no clear D. The germline gives CDR1 MGHDK, CDR2 SYGVNS. Deletions cut 1 base from V and 0 bases from J, with 13 bases between. There are 17 residues in the CDR3. CDR3 amino acids: CASSESGGGDSNQPQHF. In DNA, the CDR3 is TGTGCCAGCAGTGAATCTGGAGGTGGGGATAGCAATCAGCCCCAGCATTTT.

For this clone: One end of the junction varies from germline; a read error may be responsible. This chain connects TRBV7-2 to TRBJ1-4; no clear D. This CDR3 is built from 14 residues. Germline CDR1 reads SGHTA; CDR2 reads FQGNSA. CDR3 sequence (DNA): TGTGCCAGCAGCTTAGAAGCGACGGATCCGCATAAGCTTTTT. Encoded protein: CASSLEATDPHKLF.